The present entry profiles one TCR beta chain with its context. Its antigen is unknown. Produced via immunoSEQ multiplex PCR; TCRdb's table is partial and in-frame only. This repertoire shows around 70,000 clones, around 85% found once; its top ten account for 1% to 1.5%. This sample is drawn from a study of T cells in localized non-small cell lung cancer. Germline CDR1 reads LGHNA; CDR2 reads YNFKEQ. This CDR3 comprises 15 residues. Trimming took 0 bases from V and 2 from J, leaving 11 bases between them. Study-level findings and limits: A denser population of T cells in blood accompanied longer overall survival.

The TCR was taken from a female donor over 55 with stage I lung adenocarcinoma. The sample consisted of peripheral blood, taken before any cancer treatment. V gene TRBV4-2 combines with J gene TRBJ2-7, with D hard to call. This CDR3 reads CASSQDLPGPYEQYF. Here the CDR3 DNA reads TGTGCCAGCAGCCAAGATCTACCCGGGCCCTACGAGCAGTACTTC.